What follows is one T cell receptor beta chain and its context. Trimming left V 3 bases short and J 4 bases short, with 9 bases between. Per germline, CDR1 MGHDK and CDR2 SYGVNS. The CDR3 consists of 13 residues. This record belongs to a study of shared clonotypes between healthy human individuals. The method was immunoSEQ multiplex PCR; TCRdb's version includes in-frame clones alone and lacks a portion of them. The sample contains around 1,100,000 clones, approximately 80% of which appear only once. This rearrangement joins TRBV25-1 to TRBJ2-5; D gene ambiguous. The sequenced material came from memory CD4+ T cells from PBMCs. Subset of the sample: CD45RA-negative fraction. The source of this sequence is a man aged 18 to 29 in good health. Some clones in this sample may be carry-over from other donors' samples. The CDR3 is CASSDVGLETQYF. The CDR3, as DNA: TGTGCCAGCAGTGACGTTGGGTTAGAGACCCAGTACTTC.